These T cell receptor beta chains were read from a single sample in a study of metastatic and nonmetastatic thyroid tumors. TCRdb re-analyzed the PCR reads using MiXCR. The top ten clones hold 15% to 20% of a sample with roughly 13,000 clones, 26% of them seen once. The sequenced sample consisted of tumor tissue. All receptors derive from a female donor with papillary thyroid cancer or a benign thyroid nodule (not recorded which). Some clones in this sample may be carry-over from other donors' samples. The CDR3 runs from the conserved cysteine through the conserved F or W. D genes are given only for firm matches. Clone size is not always given. Where it is, it says once, few, many or a class for expanded clones.

-	TRBJ2-5	TRBV5-1	TRBD2	CASRLAGYRQETQYF	TGCGCCAGCAGACTAGCGGGGTACCGTCAAGAGACCCAGTACTTC
-	TRBJ1-2	TRBV11-2	-	CASSGNVDGYTF	TGTGCCAGCAGCGGCAACGTGGACGGCTACACCTTC
few	TRBJ2-6	TRBV6-1	TRBD2	CASRPWTREGGANVLTF	TGTGCCAGCAGACCGTGGACACGGGAGGGTGGGGCCAACGTCCTTACTTTC
many	TRBJ1-1	TRBV20-1	TRBD1	CSANRQGARAFF	TGCAGTGCTAACAGGCAGGGGGCAAGGGCTTTCTTT
-	TRBJ2-1	TRBV30	-	CACSRGGDAGNEQFF	TGTGCCTGTTCGAGGGGGGGAGATGCGGGCAATGAGCAGTTCTTC
once	TRBJ1-5	TRBV5-1	-	CASSLYSGESQPQHF	TGCGCCAGCAGCTTGTATTCTGGGGAGTCCCAGCCCCAGCATTTT
medium-sized	TRBJ2-5	TRBV12-3/TRBV12-4	-	CASSLNRGARGRETQYF	TGTGCCAGCAGTTTAAACCGAGGGGCCAGGGGACGGGAGACCCAGTACTTC
medium-sized	TRBJ1-4	TRBV12-3/TRBV12-4	TRBD1	CASTGQGGEKLFF	TGTGCCAGCACGGGACAGGGAGGCGAAAAACTGTTTTTT
-	TRBJ2-7	TRBV30	-	CAWSVAGGYEQYF	TGTGCCTGGAGTGTGGCAGGCGGCTACGAGCAGTACTTC
once	TRBJ2-7	TRBV4-2	-	CASSQVPALSSYEQYF	TGTGCCAGCAGCCAAGTCCCGGCCCTGAGCTCCTACGAGCAGTACTTC
many	TRBJ2-3	TRBV3-1	TRBD2	CASSQYEGRGGTSTDTQYF	TGTGCCAGCAGCCAATACGAGGGGCGGGGGGGAACTAGCACAGATACGCAGTATTTT
-	TRBJ2-3	TRBV27	TRBD2	CASSSRTSGSPDTQYF	TGTGCCAGCAGTTCCCGGACTAGCGGGTCCCCAGATACGCAGTATTTT
-	TRBJ2-1	TRBV20-1	TRBD1	CSATGWKRTGVYNEQLF	TGCAGTGCTACTGGATGGAAAAGGACAGGTGTTTACAATGAGCAGTTATTC
many	TRBJ1-2	TRBV9	-	CASTQGATNYGYTF	TGTGCCAGCACCCAGGGCGCTACGAACTATGGCTACACCTTC
-	TRBJ2-1	TRBV13	-	CASSSARESGTYNEQFF	TGTGCCAGCAGCTCCGCCCGGGAGAGTGGGACCTACAATGAGCAGTTCTTC
-	TRBJ1-1	TRBV6-1	-	CASSAGTWGGTEAFF	TGTGCCAGCAGCGCAGGGACTTGGGGGGGCACTGAAGCTTTCTTT
few	TRBJ2-7	TRBV6-1	TRBD2	CASSETSGSSYEQYF	TGTGCCAGCAGTGAAACTAGCGGGAGCTCCTACGAGCAGTACTTC
many	TRBJ2-3	TRBV5-6	-	CASSLGVTVRETDTQYF	TGTGCCAGCAGCTTGGGGGTAACTGTCAGGGAGACAGATACGCAGTATTTT
-	TRBJ2-7	TRBV5-1	-	CASSLETEGEQYF	TGCGCCAGCAGCTTGGAGACAGAGGGCGAGCAATACTTC